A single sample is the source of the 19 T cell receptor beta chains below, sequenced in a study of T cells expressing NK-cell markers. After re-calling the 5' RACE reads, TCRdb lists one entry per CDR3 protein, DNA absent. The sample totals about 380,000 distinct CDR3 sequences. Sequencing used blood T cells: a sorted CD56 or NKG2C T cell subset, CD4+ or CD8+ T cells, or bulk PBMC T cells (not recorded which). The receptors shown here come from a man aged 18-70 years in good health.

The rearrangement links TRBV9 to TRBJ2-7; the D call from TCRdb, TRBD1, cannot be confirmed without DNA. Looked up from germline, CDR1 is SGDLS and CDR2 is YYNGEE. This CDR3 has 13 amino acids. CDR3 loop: CAKLTGGLDEQYF. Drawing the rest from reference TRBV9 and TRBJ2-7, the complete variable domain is DSGVTQTPKHLITATGQRVTLRCSPRSGDLSVYWYQQSLDQGLQFLIQYYNGEERAKGNILERFSAQQFPDLHSELNLSSLELGDSALYFCAKLTGGLDEQYFGPGTRLTVT.

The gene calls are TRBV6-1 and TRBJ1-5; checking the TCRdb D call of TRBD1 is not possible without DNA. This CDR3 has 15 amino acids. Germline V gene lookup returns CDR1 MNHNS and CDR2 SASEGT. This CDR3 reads CASTEDRLGNQPQHF.

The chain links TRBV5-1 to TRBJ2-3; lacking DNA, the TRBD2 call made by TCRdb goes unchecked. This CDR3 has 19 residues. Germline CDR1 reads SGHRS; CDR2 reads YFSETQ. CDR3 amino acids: CASSEGVTGLAKSTDTQYF.

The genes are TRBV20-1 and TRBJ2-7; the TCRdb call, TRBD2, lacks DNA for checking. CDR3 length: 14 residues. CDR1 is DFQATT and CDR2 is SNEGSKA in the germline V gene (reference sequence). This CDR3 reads CSAITLAGGPEQYF.

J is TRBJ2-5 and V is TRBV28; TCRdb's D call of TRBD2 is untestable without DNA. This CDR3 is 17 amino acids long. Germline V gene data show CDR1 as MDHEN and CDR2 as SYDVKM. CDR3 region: CASSPLVGSQFQETQYF.

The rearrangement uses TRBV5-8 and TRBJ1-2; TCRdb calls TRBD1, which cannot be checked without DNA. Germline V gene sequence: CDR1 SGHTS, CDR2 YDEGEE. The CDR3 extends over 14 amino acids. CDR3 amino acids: CASSFQRTGLGYTF.

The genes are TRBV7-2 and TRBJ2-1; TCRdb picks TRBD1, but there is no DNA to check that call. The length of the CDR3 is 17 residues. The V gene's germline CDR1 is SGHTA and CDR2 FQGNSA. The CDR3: CASSAPPGGLSYNEQFF.

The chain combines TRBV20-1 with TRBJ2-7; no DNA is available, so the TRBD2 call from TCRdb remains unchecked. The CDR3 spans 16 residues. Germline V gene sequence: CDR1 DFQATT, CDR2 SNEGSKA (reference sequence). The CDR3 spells CSARSPGTSGSYEQYF.

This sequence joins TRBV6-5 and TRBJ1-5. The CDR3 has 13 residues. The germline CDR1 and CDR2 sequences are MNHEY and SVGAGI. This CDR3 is CASSYNSLQPQHF.

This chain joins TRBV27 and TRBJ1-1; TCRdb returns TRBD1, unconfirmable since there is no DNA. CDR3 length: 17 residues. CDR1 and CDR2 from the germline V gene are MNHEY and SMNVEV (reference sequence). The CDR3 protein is CASSPYGRGGTNTEAFF.

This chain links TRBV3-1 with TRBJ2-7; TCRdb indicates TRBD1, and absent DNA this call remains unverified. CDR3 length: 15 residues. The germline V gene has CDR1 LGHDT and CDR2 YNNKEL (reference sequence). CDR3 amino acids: CASSQGPGRSYEQYF.

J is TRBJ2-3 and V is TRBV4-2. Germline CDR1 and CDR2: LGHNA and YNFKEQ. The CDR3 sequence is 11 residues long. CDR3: CASSQADTQYF.

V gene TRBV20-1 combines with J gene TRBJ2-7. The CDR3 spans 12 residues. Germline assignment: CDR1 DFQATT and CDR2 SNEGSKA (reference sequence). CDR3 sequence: CSALVGASEQYF.

CDR3 region: CASSSRGTPHGELFF. The chain employs TRBV28 and TRBJ2-2; the D gene TCRdb calls, TRBD2, cannot be checked with no DNA. The germline gives CDR1 MDHEN, CDR2 SYDVKM. The CDR3 covers 15 residues.

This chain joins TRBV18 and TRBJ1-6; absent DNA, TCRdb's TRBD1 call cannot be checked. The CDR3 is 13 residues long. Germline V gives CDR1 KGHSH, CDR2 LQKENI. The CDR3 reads CASSRQSNSPLHF. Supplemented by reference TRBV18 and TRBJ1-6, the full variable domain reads NAGVMQNPRHLVRRRGQEARLRCSPMKGHSHVYWYRQLPEEGLKFMVYLQKENIIDESGMPKERFSAEFPKEGPSILRIQQVVRGDSAAYFCASSRQSNSPLHFGNGTRLTVT.

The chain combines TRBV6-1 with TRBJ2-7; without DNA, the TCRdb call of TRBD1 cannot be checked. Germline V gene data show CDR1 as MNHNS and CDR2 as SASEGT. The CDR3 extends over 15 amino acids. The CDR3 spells CASSPRGTGFHEQYF.

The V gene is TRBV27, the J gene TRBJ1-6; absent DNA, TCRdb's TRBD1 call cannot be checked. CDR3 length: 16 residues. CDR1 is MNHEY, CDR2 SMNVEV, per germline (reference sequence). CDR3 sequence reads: CASSLGPRGLNSPLHF.

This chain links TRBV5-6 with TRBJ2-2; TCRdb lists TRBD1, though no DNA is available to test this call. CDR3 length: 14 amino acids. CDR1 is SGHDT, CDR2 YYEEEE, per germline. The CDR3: CASSGKGRAGELFF.

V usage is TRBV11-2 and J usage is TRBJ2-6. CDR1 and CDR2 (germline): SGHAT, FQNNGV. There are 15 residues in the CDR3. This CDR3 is CASSPRTTGANVLTF.